This T cell receptor beta chain derives from a study of cytomegalovirus exposure and HLA in healthy donors. The approximately 120-subject validation cohort, separate from the roughly 670-subject first cohort, included the donors. Germline assignment: CDR1 MDHEN and CDR2 SYDVKM. There are 13 residues in the CDR3. Trimming stripped 7 bases from V and 3 bases from J, with 10 bases between. Some clones are missing from TCRdb's copy, which holds only in-frame ones; the method was immunoSEQ multiplex PCR. The data hold 45,000 to 65,000 clones, with 80% to 95% observed a single time. The source of this sequence is a man aged 18 to 30 in good health and CMV-seronegative. Sequencing input: PBMCs. The V gene is TRBV28, the J gene TRBJ2-1; the D is unclear. Written as DNA, the CDR3 is TGTGCCAGCACCTTAGTCGGCTACAATGAGCAGTTCTTC. This sequence encodes CASTLVGYNEQFF.